The T cell receptor beta chain under discussion was sequenced for a study of cytomegalovirus exposure and HLA in healthy donors. General study points: Reportedly, cytomegalovirus status was diagnosed with high sensitivity and specificity.

Separate from the approximately 670-subject first cohort was the approximately 110-subject validation cohort, to which the donors belonged. A word on this clone: Its antigen is not known.

This CDR3 spans 14 amino acids. After removal of 4 bases from V and 6 bases from J, the junction contained 6 bases not matched to a gene. Germline V gene sequence: CDR1 SGHDN, CDR2 FVKESK. Repertoires were generated with immunoSEQ multiplex PCR, while TCRdb's copy carries only in-frame clones and drops some. Among 70,000 or so clones, 94% were seen once, and the ten largest hold 1.5% to 2%. The TCR comes from a woman younger than 35 in good health and CMV-seropositive. What was sequenced was PBMCs. The rearrangement joins TRBV14 to TRBJ2-3; 8 bases map to TRBD2. In DNA form, the CDR3 reads TGTGCCAGCAGCCCCCGCGGGAGGAGGGATACGCAGTATTTT. This codes for CASSPRGRRDTQYF.